What follows describes a single T cell receptor (beta chain). The target antigen is unknown. The record originates from a study of Ad26.COV2.S vaccination and SARS-CoV-2 variants. The study, taken as a whole, reports: Vaccine recipients posted higher spike-specific TCR breadth than their placebo counterparts.

Treatment defined: around 19 received Ad26.COV2.S at low or high dose, single or two shots; roughly five received placebo; per-sample allocation not given. Sampling occurred on day 63 after the first vaccine or placebo injection. Donor was an adult aged 18-55 years in Boston. Spike of the Wuhan-strain SARS-CoV-2 was expressed by an Ad26 vector, which formed the vaccine. The CDR3 is 17 residues long. V was pared by 2 bases and J by 3 bases, with 4 bases of the junction left unmatched. Germline V CDR1 and CDR2: MDHEN, SYDVKM. Assay: immunoSEQ multiplex PCR; the TCRdb copy retains only in-frame clones and omits some. The sample records hundreds of thousands of clones, 70% to 90% being singletons.

This clonotype was sampled from a person aged 18-65 years who received the Ad26.COV2.S COVID-19 vaccine or a placebo. The material sequenced was peripheral blood, taken in a trial of Ad26.COV2.S vaccine versus placebo. The chain is built from TRBV28 and TRBJ2-4; TRBD2 aligns across 13 bases. The CDR3, as DNA: TGTGCCAGCAGTTTACACACTAGCGGGAGGGTCAAAAACATTCAGTACTTC. It encodes CASSLHTSGRVKNIQYF.